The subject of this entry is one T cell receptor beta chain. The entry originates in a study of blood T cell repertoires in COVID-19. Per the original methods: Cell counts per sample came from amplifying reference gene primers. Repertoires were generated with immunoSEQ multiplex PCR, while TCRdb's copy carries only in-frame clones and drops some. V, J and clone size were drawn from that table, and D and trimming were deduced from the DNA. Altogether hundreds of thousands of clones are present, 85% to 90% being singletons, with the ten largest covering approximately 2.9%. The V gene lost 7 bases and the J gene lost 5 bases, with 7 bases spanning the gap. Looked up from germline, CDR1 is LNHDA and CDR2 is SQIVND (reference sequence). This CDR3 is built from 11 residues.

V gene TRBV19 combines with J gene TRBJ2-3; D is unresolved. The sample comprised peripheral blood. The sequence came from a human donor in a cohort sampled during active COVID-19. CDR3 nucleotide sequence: TGTGCCAGTAAGAGCGAAGATACGCAGTATTTT. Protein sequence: CASKSEDTQYF.